This T cell receptor (beta chain) was sequenced during a study of cytomegalovirus exposure and HLA in healthy donors. Points from the study as a whole: Cytomegalovirus status was reportedly diagnosed by the classifier with high sensitivity and specificity. For most TCR beta V segments, an earlier analysis put the productive rate at about 90% or about 30% of the time. It was 164 TCR beta chains that were listed as cytomegalovirus-associated. Apparent HLA restriction characterized most CMV-associated TCR beta chains in a later analysis.

The V gene's germline CDR1 is ENHRY and CDR2 SYGVKD. The CDR3 length is 17 residues. V shed 3 bases and J 3 bases; nucleotides not matched to a gene: 10. With respect to this clone: What it recognizes is unknown.

Primers: 60 Vbeta forward and 13 Jbeta reverse. The table came from immunoSEQ multiplex PCR; TCRdb's copy has only in-frame clones and leaves some out. The sample carries about 180,000 clones, roughly 79% recorded once. The material sequenced was PBMCs. This sequence joins TRBV10-3 and TRBJ2-1; 8 bases map to TRBD2. This clonotype was sampled from a male donor in good health and CMV-seronegative. For the CDR3, the DNA is TGTGCCATCAGTGAATCCCAAGGACTAGCAGGCTACAATGAGCAGTTCTTC. Its translation: CAISESQGLAGYNEQFF.